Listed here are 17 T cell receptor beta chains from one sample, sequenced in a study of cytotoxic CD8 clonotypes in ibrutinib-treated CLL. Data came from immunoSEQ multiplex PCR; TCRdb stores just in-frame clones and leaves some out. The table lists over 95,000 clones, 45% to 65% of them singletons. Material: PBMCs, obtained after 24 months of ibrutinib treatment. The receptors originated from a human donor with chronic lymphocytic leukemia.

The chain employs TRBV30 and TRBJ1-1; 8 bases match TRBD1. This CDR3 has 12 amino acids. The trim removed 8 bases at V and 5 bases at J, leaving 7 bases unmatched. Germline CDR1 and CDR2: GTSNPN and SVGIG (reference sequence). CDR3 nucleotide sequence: TGTGCCGCCGACAGGGGTGGAACTGAAGCTTTCTTT. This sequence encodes CAADRGGTEAFF.

CDR3 sequence: CASSLATGGRGYTF. CDR3 DNA sequence: TGCGCCAGCAGCTTGGCAACAGGGGGCCGCGGCTACACCTTC. The chain employs TRBV5-1 and TRBJ1-2, with 9 bases lining up with TRBD1. The V gene's germline CDR1 is SGHRS and CDR2 YFSETQ. The CDR3 runs 14 residues. V trimming: 0 bases; J trimming: 8 bases; junction bases outside the gene matches: 5.

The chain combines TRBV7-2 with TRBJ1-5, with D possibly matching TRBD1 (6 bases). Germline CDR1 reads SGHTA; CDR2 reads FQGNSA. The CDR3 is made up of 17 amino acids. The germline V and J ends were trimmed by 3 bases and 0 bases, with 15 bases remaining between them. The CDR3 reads CASSFYQGRASNQPQHF. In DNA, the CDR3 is TGTGCCAGCAGCTTCTATCAGGGGCGGGCTAGCAATCAGCCCCAGCATTTT.

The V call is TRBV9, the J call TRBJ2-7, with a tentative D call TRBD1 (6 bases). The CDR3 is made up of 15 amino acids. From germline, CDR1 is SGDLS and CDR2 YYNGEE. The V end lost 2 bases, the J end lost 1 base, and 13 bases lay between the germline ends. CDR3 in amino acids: CASSVSTGSSYEQYF. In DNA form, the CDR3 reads TGTGCCAGCAGCGTGTCCACAGGGTCGTCCTACGAGCAGTACTTC.

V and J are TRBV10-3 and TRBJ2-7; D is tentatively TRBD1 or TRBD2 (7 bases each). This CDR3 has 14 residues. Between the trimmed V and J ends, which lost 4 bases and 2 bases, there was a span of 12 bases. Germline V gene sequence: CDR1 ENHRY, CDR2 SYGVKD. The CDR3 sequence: CAISGDSGTYEQYF. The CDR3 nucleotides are TGTGCCATCAGTGGGGACAGCGGGACCTACGAGCAGTACTTC.

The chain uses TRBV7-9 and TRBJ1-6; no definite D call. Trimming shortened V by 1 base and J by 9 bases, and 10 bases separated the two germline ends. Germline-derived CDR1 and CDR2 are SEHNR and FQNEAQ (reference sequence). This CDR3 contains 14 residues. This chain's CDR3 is CASSLGKESSPLHF. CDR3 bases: TGTGCCAGCAGCTTAGGAAAGGAGTCTTCACCCCTCCACTTT.

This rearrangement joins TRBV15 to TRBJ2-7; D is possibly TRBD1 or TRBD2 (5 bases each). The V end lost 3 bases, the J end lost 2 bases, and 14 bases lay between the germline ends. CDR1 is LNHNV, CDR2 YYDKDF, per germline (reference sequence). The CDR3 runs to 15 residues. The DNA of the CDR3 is TGTGCCACCAGCAGTGACTCCCAGGGAGCCTACGAGCAGTACTTC. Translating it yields CATSSDSQGAYEQYF.

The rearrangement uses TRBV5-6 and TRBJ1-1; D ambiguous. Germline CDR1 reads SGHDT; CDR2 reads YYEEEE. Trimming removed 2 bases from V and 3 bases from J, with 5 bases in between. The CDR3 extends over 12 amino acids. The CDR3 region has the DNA TGTGCCAGCAGCTTACAGTACACTGAAGCTTTCTTT. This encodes CASSLQYTEAFF.

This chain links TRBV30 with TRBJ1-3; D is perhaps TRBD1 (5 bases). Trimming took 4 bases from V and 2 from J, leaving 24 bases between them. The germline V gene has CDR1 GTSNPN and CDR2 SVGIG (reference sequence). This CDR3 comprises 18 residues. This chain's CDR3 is CAWTYQEGAFLAGNTIYF. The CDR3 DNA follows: TGTGCCTGGACCTACCAAGAAGGGGCCTTCTTAGCTGGAAACACCATATATTTT.

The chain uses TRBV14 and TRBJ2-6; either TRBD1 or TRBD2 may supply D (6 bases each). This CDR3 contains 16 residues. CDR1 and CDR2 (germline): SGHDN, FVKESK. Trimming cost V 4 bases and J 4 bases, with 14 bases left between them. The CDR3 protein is CASSPPWGAGANVLTF. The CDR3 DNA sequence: TGTGCCAGCAGCCCCCCTTGGGGGGCCGGGGCCAACGTCCTGACTTTC.

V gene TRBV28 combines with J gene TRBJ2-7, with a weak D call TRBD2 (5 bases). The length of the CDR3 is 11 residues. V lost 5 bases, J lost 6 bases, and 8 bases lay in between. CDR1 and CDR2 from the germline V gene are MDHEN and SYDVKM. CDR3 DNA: TGTGCCAGCAGTCAAGCGGCCGAGCAGTACTTC. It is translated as CASSQAAEQYF.

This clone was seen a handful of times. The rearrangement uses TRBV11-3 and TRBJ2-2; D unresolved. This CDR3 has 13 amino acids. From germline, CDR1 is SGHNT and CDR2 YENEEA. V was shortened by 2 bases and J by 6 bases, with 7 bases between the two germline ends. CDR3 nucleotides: TGTGCCAGCAGCTTATTGACCGCCGGGGAGCTGTTTTTT. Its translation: CASSLLTAGELFF.

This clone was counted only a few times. Here the CDR3 DNA reads TGTGCCAGCAGCGTACACGGGGGGGCCGCGGATGAGCAGTTCTTC. Protein: CASSVHGGAADEQFF. The chain uses TRBV9 and TRBJ2-1, with 8 bases lining up with TRBD2. Trimming at V came to 1 base and at J to 8 bases, leaving 8 bases not matched to a gene. This CDR3 region has 15 residues. Germline V gene lookup returns CDR1 SGDLS and CDR2 YYNGEE.

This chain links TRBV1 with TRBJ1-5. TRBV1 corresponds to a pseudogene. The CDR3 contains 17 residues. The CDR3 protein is CTSSQYGGTYSNQPQHF. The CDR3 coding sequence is TGCACCAGCAGCCAGTATGGGGGTACCTATAGCAATCAGCCCCAGCATTTT.

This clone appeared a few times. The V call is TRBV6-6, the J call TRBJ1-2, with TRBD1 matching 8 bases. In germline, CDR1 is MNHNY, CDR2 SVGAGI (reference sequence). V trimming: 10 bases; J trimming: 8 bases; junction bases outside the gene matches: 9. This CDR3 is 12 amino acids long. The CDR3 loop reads CAIGQGVRGYTF. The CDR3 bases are TGTGCCATTGGACAGGGCGTTCGCGGCTACACCTTC.

CDR3 protein: CASTKSGTGGSLRGYTF. The CDR3 coding sequence is TGTGCCAGCACGAAGTCCGGGACAGGGGGTAGTTTACGGGGCTACACCTTC. V is TRBV7-2 and J is TRBJ1-2; 11 nucleotides align to TRBD1. The CDR3 has 17 residues. Germline loops: CDR1 SGHTA, CDR2 FQGNSA. The trim removed 7 bases at V and 8 bases at J, leaving 18 bases unmatched.

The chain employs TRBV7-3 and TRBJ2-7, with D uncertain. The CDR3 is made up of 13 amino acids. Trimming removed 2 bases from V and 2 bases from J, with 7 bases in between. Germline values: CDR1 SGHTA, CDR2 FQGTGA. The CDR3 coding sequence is TGTGCCAGCAGCTTAGGCAGAGCCTACGAGCAGTACTTC. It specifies CASSLGRAYEQYF.